The entry below gives a single T cell receptor (beta chain) sequence along with its context. As yet, its antigen is unknown. This entry is derived from a study of a mutant IDH1 vaccine in newly diagnosed glioma. Libraries were prepared by immunoSEQ multiplex PCR; TCRdb keeps only in-frame clonotypes and omits some of them. The sample has roughly 68,000 clones; about 74% are singletons. CDR1 and CDR2 from the germline V gene are SGHDT and YYEEEE. The CDR3 has 13 residues. Trimming left V 3 bases short and J 9 bases short, with 13 bases between. As to time point: week 35, safety follow-up. With topical imiquimod, each dose of the vaccine consisted of 300 ug of mutant IDH1 20-mer peptide.

This chain uses TRBV5-6 with TRBJ2-1, with a weak D call TRBD2 (5 bases). The starting material was PBMCs, obtained from a glioma patient whose treatment included an IDH1 peptide vaccine. This TCR was recovered from a man between 45 and 60 years old with glioma. The CDR3 sequence: CASSSDTAGEQFF. For the CDR3, the DNA is TGTGCCAGCAGCTCAGACACGGCGGGTGAGCAGTTCTTC.